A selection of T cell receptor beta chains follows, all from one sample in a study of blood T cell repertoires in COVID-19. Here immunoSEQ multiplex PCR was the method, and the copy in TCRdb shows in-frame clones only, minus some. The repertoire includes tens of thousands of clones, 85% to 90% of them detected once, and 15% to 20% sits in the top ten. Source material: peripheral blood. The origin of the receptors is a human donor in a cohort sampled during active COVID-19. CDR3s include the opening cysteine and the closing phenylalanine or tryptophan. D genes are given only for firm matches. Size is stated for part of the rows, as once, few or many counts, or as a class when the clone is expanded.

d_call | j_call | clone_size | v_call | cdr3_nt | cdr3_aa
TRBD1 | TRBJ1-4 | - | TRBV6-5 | TGTGCCAGCAGTAGAACGACAGGGGGCAGAGAAAAACTGTTTTTT | CASSRTTGGREKLFF
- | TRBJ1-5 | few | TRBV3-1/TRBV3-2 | TGTGCCAGCAGCCAACAAGGGGTTAGGAGGGGAAATCAGCCCCAGCATTTT | CASSQQGVRRGNQPQHF
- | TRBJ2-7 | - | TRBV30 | TGTGCCTGGCTTTCACTACAGGGCGAGCAGTACTTC | CAWLSLQGEQYF
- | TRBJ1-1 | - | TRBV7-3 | TGTGCCAGCAGCCGGGATCAGGACACTGAAGCTTTCTTT | CASSRDQDTEAFF
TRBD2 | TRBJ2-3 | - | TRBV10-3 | TGTGCCATCAGTGAGTCAAGCGGGGGAGCAGATACGCAGTATTTT | CAISESSGGADTQYF
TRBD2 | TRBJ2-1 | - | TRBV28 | TGTGCCAGCAGTTCCCTAGCGGCGAGCTCCTACAATGAGCAGTTCTTC | CASSSLAASSYNEQFF
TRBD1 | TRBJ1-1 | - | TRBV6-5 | TGTGCCACCAGGGGGTCAGGGGGTAACACTGAAGCTTTCTTT | CATRGSGGNTEAFF
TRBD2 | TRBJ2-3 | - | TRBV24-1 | TGTGCCACCAGTGATAGACTAGCGGGGGGCCGCACGCAGTATTTT | CATSDRLAGGRTQYF
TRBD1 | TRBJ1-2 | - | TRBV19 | TGTGCCAGTAGTACCCCAGGAGGGGACAGCTATGGCTACACCTTC | CASSTPGGDSYGYTF
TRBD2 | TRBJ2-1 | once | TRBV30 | TGTGCCTGGAGTCGGGGGAGGGCCGGGAATGAGCAGTTCTTC | CAWSRGRAGNEQFF
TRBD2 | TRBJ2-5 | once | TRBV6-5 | TGTGCCAGCAGTCTCGGACTAGCGGTGGAGACCCAGTACTTC | CASSLGLAVETQYF
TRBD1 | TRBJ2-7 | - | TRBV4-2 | TGTGCCAGCAGCCTACAAGGACAGGGGGACGAGCAGTACTTC | CASSLQGQGDEQYF
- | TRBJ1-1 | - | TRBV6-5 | TGTGCCAGCAGTTATTGGGGGGAGAACACTGAAGCTTTCTTT | CASSYWGENTEAFF
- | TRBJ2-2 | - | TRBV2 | TGTGCCAGCAACTACCGGGACACCACCGGGGAGCTGTTTTTT | CASNYRDTTGELFF
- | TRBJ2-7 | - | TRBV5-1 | TGCGCCAGCAGCCAGAACTACGAGCAGTACTTC | CASSQNYEQYF
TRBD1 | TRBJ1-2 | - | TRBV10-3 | TGTGCCATCAGTGAGCAAACTAAGACCTCGGGACAGGGTGCTCCTAACTATGGCTACACCTTC | CAISEQTKTSGQGAPNYGYTF
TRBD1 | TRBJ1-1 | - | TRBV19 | TGTGCCAGTAGTGTAAGGACAGGGGGCCGGAACACTGAAGCTTTCTTT | CASSVRTGGRNTEAFF